The following is a T cell receptor beta chain sequence with its context. During active infection, Seattle patients enrolled and were then monitored through disease. Using immunoSEQ multiplex PCR, the repertoire was profiled, and TCRdb retains in-frame clones only, with some absent. The data hold about 390,000 clones, with roughly 86% observed a single time. This specimen comes from a study of blood T cell repertoires in COVID-19. Study overall: The cDNA or gDNA used as material had been derived from T cells, B-cell-depleted T cells, or PBMCs.

Per the germline V gene, CDR1 is SGDLS and CDR2 is YYNGEE. The CDR3 is made up of 14 amino acids. Between the trimmed V and J ends, which lost 4 bases and 8 bases, there was a span of 15 bases. The chain uses TRBV9 and TRBJ1-4; no clear D. Sequencing was done on a sample of peripheral blood. The receptor was isolated from a woman in her fifties or sixties with COVID-19, enrolled during active disease. CDR3 residues: CASSPRNWAEKLFF. The CDR3 nucleotides are TGTGCCAGCAGCCCTCGTAATTGGGCAGAAAAACTGTTTTTT. The whole variable domain, filled in from reference TRBV9 and TRBJ1-4, reads DSGVTQTPKHLITATGQRVTLRCSPRSGDLSVYWYQQSLDQGLQFLIQYYNGEERAKGNILERFSAQQFPDLHSELNLSSLELGDSALYFCASSPRNWAEKLFFGSGTQLSVL.